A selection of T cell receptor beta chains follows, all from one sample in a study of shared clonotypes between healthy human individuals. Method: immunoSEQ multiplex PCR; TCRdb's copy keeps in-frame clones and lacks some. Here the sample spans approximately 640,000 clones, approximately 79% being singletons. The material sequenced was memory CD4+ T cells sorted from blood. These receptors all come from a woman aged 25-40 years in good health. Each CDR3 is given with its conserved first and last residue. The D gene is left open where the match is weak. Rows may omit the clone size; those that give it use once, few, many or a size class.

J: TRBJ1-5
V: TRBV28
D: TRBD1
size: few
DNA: TGTGCCAGCAGTTTGGGACAGGAAGCTCAGCCCCAGCATTTT
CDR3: CASSLGQEAQPQHF

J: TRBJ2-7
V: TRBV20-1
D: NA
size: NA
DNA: TGCAGTGCTAGGGGAGCCTACGAGCAGTACTTC
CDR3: CSARGAYEQYF

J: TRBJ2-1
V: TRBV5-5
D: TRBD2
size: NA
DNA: TGTGCCAGCAGCTTGGGCGGGAGCGGCTATGAGCAGTTCTTC
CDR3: CASSLGGSGYEQFF

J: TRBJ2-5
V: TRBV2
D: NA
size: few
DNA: TGTGCCAGCAGGCGGGGGCCCCAAGAGACCCAGTACTTC
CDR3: CASRRGPQETQYF

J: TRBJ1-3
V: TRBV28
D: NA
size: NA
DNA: TGTGCCAGCAGTAGCCTCATGCCTGGAACTGGAAACACCATATATTTT
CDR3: CASSSLMPGTGNTIYF

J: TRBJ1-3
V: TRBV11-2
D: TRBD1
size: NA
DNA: TGTGCCAGCAACCCCACCGGGACAGGGTTCTCTGGAAACACCATATATTTT
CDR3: CASNPTGTGFSGNTIYF

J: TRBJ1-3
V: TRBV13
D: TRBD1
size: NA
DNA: TGTGCCAGCAGCTCCCTCAGGGGGGCTGGAAACACCATATATTTT
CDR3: CASSSLRGAGNTIYF

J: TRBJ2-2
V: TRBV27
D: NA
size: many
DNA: TGTGCCAGCAGTTTGAAGGGCGGAGGCACCGGGGAGCTGTTTTTT
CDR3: CASSLKGGGTGELFF

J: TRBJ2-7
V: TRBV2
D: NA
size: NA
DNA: TGTGCCAGCAGCGCAAGGGGTCCCTACGAGCAGTACTTC
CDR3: CASSARGPYEQYF

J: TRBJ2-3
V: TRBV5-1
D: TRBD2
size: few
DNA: TGCGCCAGCAGCTTTAGCGGGAGGGACACAGATACGCAGTATTTT
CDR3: CASSFSGRDTDTQYF

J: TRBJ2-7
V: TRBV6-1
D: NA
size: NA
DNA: TGTGCCAGCAGCGATCAGGCTAGGTCCTCCTACGAGCAGTACTTC
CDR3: CASSDQARSSYEQYF

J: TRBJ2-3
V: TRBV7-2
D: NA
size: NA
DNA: TGTGCCAGCAGCGAGTACCCGGGCAGATACACAGATACGCAGTATTTT
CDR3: CASSEYPGRYTDTQYF

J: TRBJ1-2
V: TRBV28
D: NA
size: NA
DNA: TGTGCCAGCAGTCCGGCAGCGGGGGCCAACTATGGCTACACCTTC
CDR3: CASSPAAGANYGYTF

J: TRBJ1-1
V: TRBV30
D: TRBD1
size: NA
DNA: TGTGCCTGGAGGACCAGACAGGGTAATACTGAAGCTTTCTTT
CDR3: CAWRTRQGNTEAFF

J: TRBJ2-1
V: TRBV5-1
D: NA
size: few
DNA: TGCGCCAGCGGTCCGGGAGTTAAGGATGAGCAGTTCTTC
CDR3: CASGPGVKDEQFF

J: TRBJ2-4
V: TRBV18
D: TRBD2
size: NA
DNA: TGTGCCAGCTCCCTCGATGGACTAGCGGGACGGGTCATTCAGTACTTC
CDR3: CASSLDGLAGRVIQYF

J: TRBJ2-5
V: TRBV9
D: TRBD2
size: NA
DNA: TGTGCCAGCAGCGCCTCAGGACTAGCTCCAGAGACCCAGTACTTC
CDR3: CASSASGLAPETQYF

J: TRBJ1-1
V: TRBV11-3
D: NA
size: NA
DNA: TGTGCCAGCAGCCAAGGGGACAACACTGAAGCTTTCTTT
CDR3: CASSQGDNTEAFF

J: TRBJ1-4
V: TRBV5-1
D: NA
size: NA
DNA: TGCGCCAGCAGCTCGGGACGGCCAGATGAAAAACTGTTTTTT
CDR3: CASSSGRPDEKLFF

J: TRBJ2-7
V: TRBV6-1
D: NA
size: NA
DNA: TGTGCCAGCAGTGTAGGTCAGGCGGACGACGAGCAGTACTTC
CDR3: CASSVGQADDEQYF

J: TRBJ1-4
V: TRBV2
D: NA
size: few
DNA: TGTGCCAGCAGTGCGCGGGAAAATGAAAAACTGTTTTTT
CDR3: CASSARENEKLFF

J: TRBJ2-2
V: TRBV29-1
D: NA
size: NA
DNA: TGCAGCGTTGAAAGGTACACCGGGGAGCTGTTTTTT
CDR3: CSVERYTGELFF

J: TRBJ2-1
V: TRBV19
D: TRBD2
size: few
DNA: TGTGCCAGTAGTACGGACGGAATTAGCGGGAGGGCCTCCAATGAGCAGTTCTTC
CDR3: CASSTDGISGRASNEQFF

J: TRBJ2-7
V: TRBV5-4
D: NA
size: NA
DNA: TGTGCCAGCAGACCGGACAGCTCCTACGAGCAGTACTTC
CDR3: CASRPDSSYEQYF

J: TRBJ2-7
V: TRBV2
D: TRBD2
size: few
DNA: TGTGCCAGCAGTGCGGGACTAGTCTCCTACGAGCAGTACTTC
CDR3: CASSAGLVSYEQYF